The 10 T cell receptor beta chains below were found in one sample sequenced in a study of graft-versus-host responses after intestinal transplantation. Repertoires were generated with immunoSEQ multiplex PCR, while TCRdb's copy carries only in-frame clones and drops some. Of tens of thousands of clones in the sample, 92% were seen once. Their cognate antigens are unknown. The sequenced sample was unstimulated CD4+ T cells sorted from spleen or lymph node cells, obtained before intestinal transplant. These receptors all come from a human donor who received an intestinal transplant.

The V gene is TRBV6-1, the J gene TRBJ1-3; D gene unclear. Germline values: CDR1 MNHNS, CDR2 SASEGT. V was shortened by 2 bases and J by 4 bases, with 12 bases between the two germline ends. This CDR3 spans 15 amino acids. CDR3 sequence: CASSEITIQGNTIYF. The CDR3 coding sequence is TGTGCCAGCAGTGAAATAACTATCCAAGGAAACACCATATATTTT.

V gene TRBV29-1 combines with J gene TRBJ2-1; 14 bases line up with TRBD2. Trimming took 6 bases from V and 9 from J; bases not matched to a gene: 16. Germline CDR1 reads SQVTM; CDR2 reads ANQGSEA. CDR3 length equals 17 residues. CDR3 DNA: TGCAGCGTCCACCGTGTGGGGGGACTAGCGGGAGTAGTTGAGCAGTTCTTC. Its protein is CSVHRVGGLAGVVEQFF.

The genes are TRBV9 and TRBJ1-1; no definite D call. This CDR3 has 14 amino acids. From germline, CDR1 is SGDLS and CDR2 YYNGEE. Trimming shortened V by 4 bases and J by 8 bases, and 18 bases separated the two germline ends. The CDR3 DNA reads TGTGCCAGCAGCCTATCGACGGCCTTCGGGGAAGCTTTCTTT. This codes for CASSLSTAFGEAFF.

The chain links TRBV27 to TRBJ1-3; possible D gene TRBD1, 6 bases. CDR3 size: 16 residues. Germline V gene data show CDR1 as MNHEY and CDR2 as SMNVEV (reference sequence). V was shortened by 3 bases and J by 4 bases, with 16 bases between the two germline ends. The DNA for the CDR3 is TGTGCCAGCAGTTTGACGGGGGGGGCGCGCGGAAACACCATATATTTT. Protein product: CASSLTGGARGNTIYF.

The V call is TRBV27, the J call TRBJ2-7, with TRBD1 matching over 7 bases. There are 15 residues in the CDR3. Per germline, CDR1 MNHEY and CDR2 SMNVEV (reference sequence). The V segment lost 6 bases and the J segment 2 bases; nucleotides outside the gene matches: 10. Here the CDR3 reads CASSATGVPTYEQYF. The CDR3 nucleotides are TGTGCCAGCAGCGCCACAGGGGTTCCAACCTACGAGCAGTACTTC.

The rearrangement links TRBV4-1 to TRBJ2-4; a possible D gene is TRBD2 (5 bases). CDR1 is MGHRA, CDR2 YSYEKL, per germline. This CDR3 has 16 amino acids. Trimming took 2 bases from V and 0 from J, leaving 11 bases between them. CDR3: CASSQNSAGAKNIQYF. CDR3 sequence (DNA): TGCGCCAGCAGCCAAAACAGCGCGGGAGCCAAAAACATTCAGTACTTC.

The V and J genes are TRBV28 and TRBJ1-5; possibly TRBD1 for D (6 bases). The CDR3 covers 16 residues. V was clipped by 1 base and J by 0 bases, with 10 bases between them. The germline CDR1 and CDR2 sequences are MDHEN and SYDVKM. This CDR3 is CASSLSQGPSNQPQHF. Written as DNA, the CDR3 is TGTGCCAGCAGTTTATCCCAGGGGCCTAGCAATCAGCCCCAGCATTTT.

CDR3 amino acids: CASGSHTGGETQYF. In DNA, the CDR3 is TGTGCCAGCGGGTCACATACGGGTGGAGAGACCCAGTACTTC. V usage is TRBV25-1 and J usage is TRBJ2-5; D is uncertain. The CDR3 covers 14 residues. Germline CDR1 MGHDK, CDR2 SYGVNS. V lost 8 bases to trimming and J lost 4 bases, with 17 bases between them.

The CDR3 DNA is TGTGCTAGTGGTTTGTCTCTAGCGGGAGCGGCGGGCGAGCAGTACTTC. This codes for CASGLSLAGAAGEQYF. The chain recombines TRBV12-5 with TRBJ2-7; TRBD2 aligns across 10 bases. The junction had 10 bases not matched to a gene; V was cut back by 2 bases and J by 6 bases. The germline V gene encodes CDR1 LGHNT and CDR2 FRNRAP. This CDR3 contains 16 residues.

The table lists this clone with a few counts. This chain connects TRBV27 to TRBJ1-4; TRBD1 aligns across 7 bases. CDR1 and CDR2 from the germline V gene are MNHEY and SMNVEV (reference sequence). V lost 6 bases, J lost 8 bases, and 6 bases stayed unmatched. The CDR3 is 13 residues long. This CDR3 is CASRQGNGEKLFF. CDR3 coding DNA: TGTGCCAGCAGACAGGGGAATGGGGAAAAACTGTTTTTT.